This T cell receptor beta chain is from a study of monozygotic twins with inflammatory bowel disease. The CDR3 contains 12 residues. The germline CDR1 and CDR2 sequences are LNHDA and SQIVND (reference sequence). For each CDR3 protein, TCRdb gives one entry from its re-call of the 5' RACE reads, without DNA. The sample has around 450,000 distinct CDR3 sequences; the top ten hold 2% to 3%. The chain carries TRBV19 and TRBJ2-3; TCRdb returns TRBD1, unconfirmable since there is no DNA. The sequence derives from a human donor with ulcerative colitis or Crohn's disease, or a healthy co-twin of an affected twin (not recorded which). The source material was blood. CDR3 sequence: CASRTGTDTQYF.